This TCR beta chain derives from a study of shared clonotypes between healthy human individuals. The germline V and J ends were trimmed by 8 bases and 0 bases, with 8 bases remaining between them. Germline assignment: CDR1 SGHTA and CDR2 FQGNSA. The CDR3 totals 12 residues. The method was immunoSEQ multiplex PCR; TCRdb's version includes in-frame clones alone and lacks a portion of them. Of some 1,600,000 clones in the sample, around 98% were seen once. Material for sequencing was naive CD4+ T cells sorted from blood. As for subset: CD45RA+ positively selected. The chain is built from TRBV7-2 and TRBJ2-7; no clear D. The sequence came from a man aged 25 to 40 in good health. CDR3 nucleotides: TGTGCCAGCTCCGGGTCCTCCTACGAGCAGTACTTC. Its protein is CASSGSSYEQYF.